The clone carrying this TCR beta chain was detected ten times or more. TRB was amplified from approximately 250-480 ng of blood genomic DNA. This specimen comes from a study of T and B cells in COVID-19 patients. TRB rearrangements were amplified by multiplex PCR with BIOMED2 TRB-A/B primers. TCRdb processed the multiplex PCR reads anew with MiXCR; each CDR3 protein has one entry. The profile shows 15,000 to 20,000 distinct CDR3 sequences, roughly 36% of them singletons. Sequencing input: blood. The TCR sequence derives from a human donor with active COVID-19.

The CDR3 nucleotides read TGTGCCAGCAGTCCCAGCTTGTCGGGGTTCGGGGCCAACGTCCTGACTTTC. It encodes CASSPSLSGFGANVLTF. The chain links TRBV27 to TRBJ2-6, with a tentative D call TRBD2 (5 bases). The V and J ends lost 5 bases and 4 bases respectively, with 18 bases between them. This CDR3 is 17 amino acids long. Looked up from germline, CDR1 is MNHEY and CDR2 is SMNVEV (reference sequence). Together with reference TRBV27 and TRBJ2-6, the CDR3 gives the full variable domain: EAQVTQNPRYLITVTGKKLTVTCSQNMNHEYMSWYRQDPGLGLRQIYYSMNVEVTDKGDVPEGYKVSRKEKRNFPLILESPSPNQTSLYFCASSPSLSGFGANVLTFGAGSRLTVL.